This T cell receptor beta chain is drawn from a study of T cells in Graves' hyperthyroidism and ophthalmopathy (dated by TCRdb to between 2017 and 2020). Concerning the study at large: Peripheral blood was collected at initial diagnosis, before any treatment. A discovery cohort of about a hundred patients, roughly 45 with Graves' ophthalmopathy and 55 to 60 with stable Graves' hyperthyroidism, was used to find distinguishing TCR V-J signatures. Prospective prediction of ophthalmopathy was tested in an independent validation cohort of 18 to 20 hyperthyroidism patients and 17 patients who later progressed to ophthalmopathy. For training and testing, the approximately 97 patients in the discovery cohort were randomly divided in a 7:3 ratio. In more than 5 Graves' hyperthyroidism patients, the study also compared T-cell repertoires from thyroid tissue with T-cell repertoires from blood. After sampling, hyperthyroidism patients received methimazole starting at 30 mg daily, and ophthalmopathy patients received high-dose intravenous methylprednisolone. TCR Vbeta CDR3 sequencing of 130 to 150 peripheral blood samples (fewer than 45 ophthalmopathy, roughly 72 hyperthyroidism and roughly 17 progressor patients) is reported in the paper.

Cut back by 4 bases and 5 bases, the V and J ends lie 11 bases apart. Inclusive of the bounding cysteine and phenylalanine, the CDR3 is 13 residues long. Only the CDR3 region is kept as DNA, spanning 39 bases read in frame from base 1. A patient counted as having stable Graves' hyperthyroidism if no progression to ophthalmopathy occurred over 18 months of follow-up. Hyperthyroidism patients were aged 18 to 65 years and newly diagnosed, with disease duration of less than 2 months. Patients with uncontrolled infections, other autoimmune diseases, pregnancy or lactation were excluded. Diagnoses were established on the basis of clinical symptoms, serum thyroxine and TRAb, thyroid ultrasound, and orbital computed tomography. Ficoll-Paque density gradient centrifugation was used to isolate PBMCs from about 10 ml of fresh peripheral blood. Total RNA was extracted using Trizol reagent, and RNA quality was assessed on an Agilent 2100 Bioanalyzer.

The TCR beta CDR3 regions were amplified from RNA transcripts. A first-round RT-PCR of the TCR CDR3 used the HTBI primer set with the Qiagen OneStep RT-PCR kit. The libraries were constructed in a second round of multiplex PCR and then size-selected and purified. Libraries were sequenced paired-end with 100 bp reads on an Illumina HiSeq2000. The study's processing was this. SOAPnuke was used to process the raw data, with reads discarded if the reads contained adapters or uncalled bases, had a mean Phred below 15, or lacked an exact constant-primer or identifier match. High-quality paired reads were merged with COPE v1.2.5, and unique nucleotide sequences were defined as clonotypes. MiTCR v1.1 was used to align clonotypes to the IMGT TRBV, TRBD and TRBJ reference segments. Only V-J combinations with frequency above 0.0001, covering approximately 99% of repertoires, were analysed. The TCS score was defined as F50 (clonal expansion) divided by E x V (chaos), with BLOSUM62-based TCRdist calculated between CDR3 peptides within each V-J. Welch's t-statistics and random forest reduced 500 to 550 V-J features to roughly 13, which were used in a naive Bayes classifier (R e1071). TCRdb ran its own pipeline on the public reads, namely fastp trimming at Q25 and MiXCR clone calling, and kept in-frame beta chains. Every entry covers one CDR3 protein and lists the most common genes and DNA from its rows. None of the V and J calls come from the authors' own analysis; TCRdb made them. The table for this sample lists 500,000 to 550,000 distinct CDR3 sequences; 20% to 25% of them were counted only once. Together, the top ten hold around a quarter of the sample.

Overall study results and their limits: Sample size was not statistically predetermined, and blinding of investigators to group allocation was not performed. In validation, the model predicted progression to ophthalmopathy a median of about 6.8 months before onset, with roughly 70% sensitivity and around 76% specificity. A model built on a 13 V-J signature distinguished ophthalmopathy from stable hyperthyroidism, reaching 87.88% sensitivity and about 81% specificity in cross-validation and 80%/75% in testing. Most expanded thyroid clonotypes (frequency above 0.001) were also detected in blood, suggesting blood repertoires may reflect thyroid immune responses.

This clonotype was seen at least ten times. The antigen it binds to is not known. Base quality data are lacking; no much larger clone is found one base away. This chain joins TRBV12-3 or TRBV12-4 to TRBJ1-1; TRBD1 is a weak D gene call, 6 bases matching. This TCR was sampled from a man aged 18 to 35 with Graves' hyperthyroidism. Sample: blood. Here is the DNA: TGTGCCAGCAGTTCAGGGGCCTATACTGAAGCTTTCTTT. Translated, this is CASSSGAYTEAFF.